Sequencing of this T cell receptor beta chain was carried out in a study of naive and memory T cell subsets. Regarding the study as a whole: A clonotype means one alpha or beta sequence, not an alpha/beta pair. A few larger clonotypes appeared in naive repertoires, especially CD8, possibly memory cells re-expressing CD45RA.

This clonotype was counted between two and nine times. Antigen specificity is unknown. Both TRBC1 and TRBC2 were covered by a beta constant-region primer of two equimolar oligonucleotides. Ligated cDNA was amplified by four rounds of PCR with nested alpha and beta constant-region primers and SP2. A 12-nucleotide UMI and the SP2 primer were added to the cDNA 3' end by oligonucleotide ligation. TCRdb re-analysed the UMI-ligation and nested PCR reads in MiXCR, keeping a single row per CDR3 protein. The table lists some 110,000 distinct CDR3 sequences, roughly 15% of them singletons. The CDR3 length is 11 residues. Germline CDR1 is GTSNPN and CDR2 is SVGIG (reference sequence). Trimming removed 5 bases from V and 8 bases from J, with 12 bases in between.

The chain joins TRBV30 to TRBJ1-2; a weak D match, TRBD1 (6 bases). This TCR came from a human donor in good health. The specimen sequenced was naive CD8+ T cells from blood. This CDR3 reads CAWGTGIGYTF. The CDR3 DNA follows: TGTGCCTGGGGAACAGGGATCGGCTACACCTTC. The full variable domain, completed using reference TRBV30 and TRBJ1-2, is SQTIHQWPATLVQPVGSPLSLECTVEGTSNPNLYWYRQAAGRGLQLLFYSVGIGQISSEVPQNLSASRPQDRQFILSSKKLLLSDSGFYLCAWGTGIGYTFGSGTRLTVV.